The 30 T cell receptor beta chains reported below all come from one sample, sequenced in a study of blood T cells in healthy people across ages. Combining a sample-barcoded 5' primer with a J-beta primer mix, a second PCR ran for roughly 6 to 11 cycles. Via MiXCR, TCRdb re-called the 5' RACE reads, giving one row per CDR3 protein. This table holds about 780,000 distinct CDR3 sequences, roughly 46% found once. Material for sequencing was blood. The source of these receptors is a man at least 80 years old in good health.

The chain uses TRBV29-1 and TRBJ1-1; a weak D match, TRBD1 (5 bases). Germline V gene sequence: CDR1 SQVTM, CDR2 ANQGSEA. CDR3 size: 13 residues. V was trimmed by 3 bases and J by 1 base, leaving 9 bases between them. The CDR3 spells CSVESTGNTEAFF. CDR3 nucleotides: TGCAGCGTTGAGAGCACAGGGAACACTGAAGCTTTCTTT.

The chain joins TRBV5-1 to TRBJ1-5; maybe TRBD1 (5 bases). V lost 4 bases to trimming and J lost 0 bases, with 14 bases between them. The CDR3 consists of 16 residues. CDR1 and CDR2 from the germline V gene are SGHRS and YFSETQ. This chain's CDR3 is CASSAGGGDSNQPQHF. The CDR3 DNA is TGCGCCAGCAGCGCGGGGGGGGGTGATAGCAATCAGCCCCAGCATTTT.

This clonotype was seen more than once but under ten times. The rearrangement links TRBV7-8 to TRBJ2-7; 8 bases line up with TRBD2. The CDR3 totals 14 residues. Germline-derived CDR1 and CDR2 are SGHVS and FQNEAQ. The V gene end was trimmed by 4 bases and the J gene end by 6 bases; junction bases not matched to a gene: 8. The CDR3 spells CASSSGAGDSEQYF. The CDR3 DNA reads TGTGCCAGCAGCTCGGGAGCGGGAGATAGCGAGCAGTACTTC.

The chain joins TRBV4-3 to TRBJ1-1, with D tentatively TRBD1 (5 bases). CDR3 length equals 14 residues. From germline, CDR1 is LGHNA and CDR2 YSLEER. Trimming took 3 bases from V and 1 from J, leaving 9 bases between them. For the CDR3, the DNA is TGCGCCAGCAGCCAGGGACCGGCGAACACTGAAGCTTTCTTT. Its translation is CASSQGPANTEAFF.

The chain employs TRBV4-2 and TRBJ2-4, with D possibly being TRBD1 (6 bases). The assigned J gene may be wrong: the sequence end matches TRBJ2-7 better. The germline CDR1 and CDR2 sequences are LGHNA and YNFKEQ. This CDR3 spans 15 amino acids. The CDR3 loop reads CASSQEWQGHNEQYF. The CDR3 DNA is TGTGCCAGCAGCCAAGAATGGCAGGGGCACAACGAGCAGTACTTC.

J is TRBJ1-1 and V is TRBV27; D is uncertain. Germline assignment: CDR1 MNHEY and CDR2 SMNVEV (reference sequence). V lost 7 bases and J lost 11, with 20 bases in between. The CDR3 contains 13 residues. The CDR3 nucleotides read TGTGCCAGCAACCCTCTGGCCGGTCCGCCTGCTTTCTTT. Residues: CASNPLAGPPAFF.

The V call is TRBV5-5, the J call TRBJ1-5, with D unclear. CDR1 and CDR2 (germline): SGHKS, YYEKEE (reference sequence). V was shortened by 1 base and J by 6 bases, with 14 bases between the two germline ends. The CDR3 is 15 residues long. CDR3 nucleotides: TGTGCCAGCAGCTTGTCGGGTGGCAAGCTTCAGCCCCAGCATTTT. This sequence encodes CASSLSGGKLQPQHF.

This clonotype has only a few counts. The CDR3 region is CATRSGTGAYNEQFF. DNA for the CDR3: TGTGCCACCCGTAGCGGGACGGGTGCCTACAATGAGCAGTTCTTC. V is TRBV24-1 and J is TRBJ2-1; 8 positions agree with TRBD2. CDR1 KGHDR and CDR2 SFDVKD come from the germline V gene. V shed 9 bases and J 2 bases; nucleotides not matched to a gene: 8. This CDR3 spans 15 amino acids.

The chain has TRBV25-1 and TRBJ2-5, with 10 bases matching TRBD1. The tail of the sequence fits TRBJ2-7 better, so the J call may be wrong. Per the germline V gene, CDR1 is MGHDK and CDR2 is SYGVNS. There are 15 residues in the CDR3. The chain's CDR3 is CASSRTGTGVHEQYF. CDR3 DNA: TGTGCCAGCAGTAGGACCGGGACAGGGGTCCACGAGCAGTACTTC.

J is TRBJ1-5 and V is TRBV29-1; D may be TRBD1 (6 bases). The CDR3 is 15 residues long. The germline CDR1 and CDR2 sequences are SQVTM and ANQGSEA. The V end lost 6 bases, the J end lost 2 bases, and 17 bases lay between the germline ends. The chain's CDR3 is CSVQTGQAGNQPQHF. CDR3 DNA sequence: TGCAGCGTACAAACAGGGCAAGCGGGCAATCAGCCCCAGCATTTT.

The CDR3 loop is CASSRAVASPLADTQYF. In nucleotides, the CDR3 is TGTGCCAGCAGCCGCGCCGTGGCTAGCCCACTGGCGGATACGCAGTATTTT. The chain employs TRBV6-1 and TRBJ2-3; D possibly corresponds to TRBD2 (5 bases). Germline CDR1 reads MNHNS; CDR2 reads SASEGT. The CDR3 extends over 17 amino acids. V lost 6 bases and J 6 bases, leaving 25 bases between the germline ends.

CDR3 region: CASSPSLNTEAFF. Written as DNA, the CDR3 is TGTGCCAGCAGTCCATCCCTGAACACTGAAGCTTTCTTT. The chain uses TRBV12-3 or TRBV12-4 and TRBJ1-1; D is undetermined. The CDR3 has 13 amino acids. The V end was cut by 5 bases, the J end by 0 bases, with 7 bases between.

A word on this clonotype: A clone one base away is much larger, so this may be a read error. The rearrangement joins TRBV11-1 to TRBJ2-1, with a tentative D call TRBD1 (6 bases). There are 15 residues in the CDR3. CDR1 and CDR2 from the germline V gene are SGHAT and FQDESV (reference sequence). The CDR3 DNA sequence: TGTGCCAGCAGCTTAGATGGGGGCTCCAACAATGAGCAGTTCTTC. This sequence encodes CASSLDGGSNNEQFF.

The rearrangement uses TRBV7-3 and TRBJ2-6, with D uncertain. CDR3 length: 16 amino acids. V lost 4 bases to trimming and J lost 0 bases, with 10 bases between them. The germline V gene encodes CDR1 SGHTA and CDR2 FQGTGA. CDR3 sequence (DNA): TGTGCCAGCAGCTCATATGCGATCTCTGGGGCCAACGTCCTGACTTTC. It yields the protein CASSSYAISGANVLTF.

This clonotype has only a few counts. V gene TRBV14 combines with J gene TRBJ2-7; 14 bases align to TRBD2. This CDR3 has 18 amino acids. V was clipped by 2 bases and J by 2 bases; unmatched bases: 8. CDR1 is SGHDN and CDR2 is FVKESK in the germline V gene. This chain's CDR3 is CASSQPGTSGRSTYEQYF. DNA of the CDR3: TGTGCCAGCAGCCAACCCGGGACTAGCGGGAGATCTACCTACGAGCAGTACTTC.

The rearrangement joins TRBV7-2 to TRBJ1-1; D is undetermined. With 3 bases removed from V and 9 bases from J, the gap between germline ends came to 11 bases. The CDR3 totals 12 residues. CDR1 is SGHTA and CDR2 is FQGNSA in the germline V gene. The CDR3 DNA is TGTGCCAGCAGCTTCCCCCAGGAGAAAGCTTTCTTT. This translates into CASSFPQEKAFF. Supplemented by reference TRBV7-2 and TRBJ1-1, the full variable domain reads GAGVSQSPSNKVTEKGKDVELRCDPISGHTALYWYRQSLGQGLEFLIYFQGNSAPDKSGLPSDRFSAERTGGSVSTLTIQRTQQEDSAVYLCASSFPQEKAFFGQGTRLTVV.

The CDR3 DNA reads TGCAGTGCTAGAGATCCCCAGACAGGGGGCTCAGATACGCAGTATTTT. Translation: CSARDPQTGGSDTQYF. The V gene is TRBV20-1, the J gene TRBJ2-3, with 10 bases fitting TRBD1. The germline gives CDR1 DFQATT, CDR2 SNEGSKA (reference sequence). The CDR3 is made up of 16 amino acids. J lost 4 bases, V lost 0 bases, and 7 bases had no gene match.

As to this clonotype: A much bigger clone sits one base away, suggesting this may be a read error. The V gene is TRBV7-2, the J gene TRBJ2-7; the D gene could be TRBD1 or TRBD2 (7 bases each). From germline, CDR1 is SGHTA and CDR2 FQGNSA. CDR3 length: 14 residues. The CDR3 reads CANSRGGSSYEQYF. The CDR3 nucleotides read TGTGCCAACAGCAGGGGGGGGAGCTCCTACGAGCAGTACTTC. Combining the CDR3 with reference TRBV7-2 and TRBJ2-7 gives the whole variable domain GAGVSQSPSNKVTEKGKDVELRCDPISGHTALYWYRQSLGQGLEFLIYFQGNSAPDKSGLPSDRFSAERTGGSVSTLTIQRTQQEDSAVYLCANSRGGSSYEQYFGPGTRLTVT.

This clonotype appeared many times. The rearrangement uses TRBV9 and TRBJ2-1; 11 positions agree with TRBD2. Losses at the gene ends were 4 bases for V and 5 bases for J; bases not matched to a gene: 11. This CDR3 has 17 residues. The germline V gene has CDR1 SGDLS and CDR2 YYNGEE. CDR3 protein: CASSPQRLAGSNNEQFF. CDR3 in DNA: TGTGCCAGCAGCCCTCAGAGACTAGCGGGAAGTAACAATGAGCAGTTCTTC.

This clonotype came up a few times. The chain combines TRBV25-1 with TRBJ2-6, with D maybe TRBD2 (5 bases). From germline, CDR1 is MGHDK and CDR2 SYGVNS. This CDR3 comprises 15 residues. V was pared by 4 bases and J by 4 bases, with 11 bases between. The CDR3 protein is CASSGAGGGANVLTF. The CDR3 nucleotides are TGTGCCAGCAGTGGGGCGGGTGGCGGGGCCAACGTCCTGACTTTC.

This clonotype has a handful of counts. The gene calls are TRBV20-1 and TRBJ2-1; 11 bases are a match to TRBD2. CDR1 is DFQATT, CDR2 SNEGSKA, per germline (reference sequence). V shed 5 bases and J 13 bases; nucleotides not matched to a gene: 19. The CDR3 sequence is 16 residues long. CDR3 nucleotide sequence: TGCAGTGCTCGGAAGCCGGGACTAGCGGACCAAGAGACCCAGTTCTTC. Translating gives CSARKPGLADQETQFF.

For this clonotype: A much larger clone is a single base away; this may be a read error. The chain is built from TRBV12-3 or TRBV12-4 and TRBJ2-1; D uncertain. The CDR3 loop spans 14 amino acids. The CDR3 loop reads CTSKVASSYNEQFF. CDR3 nucleotide sequence: TGTACCAGCAAGGTCGCCAGCTCCTACAATGAGCAGTTCTTC.

This clonotype was counted at least ten times. This chain uses TRBV7-3 with TRBJ1-1; D gene unclear. This CDR3 has 13 amino acids. CDR1 SGHTA and CDR2 FQGTGA come from the germline V gene. The V and J ends lost 5 bases and 4 bases respectively, with 11 bases between them. CDR3: CASSREGFTEAFF. The CDR3 coding sequence is TGTGCCAGCAGCCGCGAGGGATTCACTGAAGCTTTCTTT.

The sample holds one count of this clonotype. The gene calls are TRBV2 and TRBJ1-2, with TRBD1 as a possible D gene (6 bases). The germline V gene has CDR1 SNHLY and CDR2 FYNNEI. The V end was cut by 6 bases, the J end by 6 bases, with 17 bases between. This CDR3 comprises 14 residues. The CDR3 nucleotides read TGTGCCAGCAGCTACCTAAGGGGGGGCCATGGCTACACCTTC. Protein product: CASSYLRGGHGYTF.

The J gene is TRBJ2-4, the V gene TRBV20-1; TRBD2 aligns across 14 bases. Gene TRBJ2-7 matches the end of the DNA better, so the J call may be wrong. Germline CDR1 is DFQATT and CDR2 is SNEGSKA (reference sequence). CDR3 length: 13 residues. CDR3 DNA: TGCAGTGCTGGGACTAGCGGGAGTGGCGAGCAGTACTTC. This gives the protein CSAGTSGSGEQYF.

This clonotype was seen a few times. The chain combines TRBV10-3 with TRBJ1-1; the D is unclear. CDR3 length: 11 residues. Trimming took 2 bases from V and 6 from J, leaving 4 bases between them. The germline V gene encodes CDR1 ENHRY and CDR2 SYGVKD. The DNA of the CDR3 is TGTGCCATCAGTGAGGGGGCTGAAGCTTTCTTT. As protein: CAISEGAEAFF.

With regard to this clonotype: A much larger clone differs by one base, so this may be a read error. The V call is TRBV5-1, the J call TRBJ2-1, with 11 positions matching TRBD1. The CDR3 covers 16 residues. Germline CDR1 reads SGHRS; CDR2 reads YFSETQ. In DNA form, the CDR3 reads TGCGCCAGCAGTCTGACATGGGACAGGGGGTCCTACGAGCAGTGCTTC. It codes for CASSLTWDRGSYEQCF.

This clonotype has more than one count but fewer than ten. V usage is TRBV6-2 or TRBV6-3 and J usage is TRBJ1-5; D is unclear. Trimming removed 3 bases at V and 4 bases at J, with 4 bases between. CDR3 size: 12 residues. Germline CDR1 and CDR2: MNHEY and SVGEGT. CDR3 protein: CASSYGNQPQHF. For the CDR3, the DNA is TGTGCCAGCAGTTATGGTAATCAGCCCCAGCATTTT.

This clonotype has a handful of counts. V and J are TRBV14 and TRBJ2-1; D is undetermined. The length of the CDR3 is 14 residues. V lost 4 bases, J lost 4 bases, and 11 bases lay in between. Germline V gene data show CDR1 as SGHDN and CDR2 as FVKESK. In nucleotides, the CDR3 is TGTGCCAGCAGCCCGGAGTTAGATTACAATGAGCAGTTCTTC. Amino acid sequence: CASSPELDYNEQFF.

This clonotype occurred a few times. This rearrangement joins TRBV18 to TRBJ2-3, with D perhaps matching TRBD1 or TRBD2 (6 bases each). Germline lookup yields CDR1 KGHSH and CDR2 LQKENI. With 2 bases removed from V and 3 bases from J, the gap between germline ends came to 15 bases. The CDR3 totals 16 residues. CDR3 in DNA: TGTGCCAGCTCACCATCTCTCAGGGGAGGAACAGATACGCAGTATTTT. It codes for CASSPSLRGGTDTQYF. Together with reference TRBV18 and TRBJ2-3, the CDR3 gives the full variable domain: NAGVMQNPRHLVRRRGQEARLRCSPMKGHSHVYWYRQLPEEGLKFMVYLQKENIIDESGMPKERFSAEFPKEGPSILRIQQVVRGDSAAYFCASSPSLRGGTDTQYFGPGTRLTVL.